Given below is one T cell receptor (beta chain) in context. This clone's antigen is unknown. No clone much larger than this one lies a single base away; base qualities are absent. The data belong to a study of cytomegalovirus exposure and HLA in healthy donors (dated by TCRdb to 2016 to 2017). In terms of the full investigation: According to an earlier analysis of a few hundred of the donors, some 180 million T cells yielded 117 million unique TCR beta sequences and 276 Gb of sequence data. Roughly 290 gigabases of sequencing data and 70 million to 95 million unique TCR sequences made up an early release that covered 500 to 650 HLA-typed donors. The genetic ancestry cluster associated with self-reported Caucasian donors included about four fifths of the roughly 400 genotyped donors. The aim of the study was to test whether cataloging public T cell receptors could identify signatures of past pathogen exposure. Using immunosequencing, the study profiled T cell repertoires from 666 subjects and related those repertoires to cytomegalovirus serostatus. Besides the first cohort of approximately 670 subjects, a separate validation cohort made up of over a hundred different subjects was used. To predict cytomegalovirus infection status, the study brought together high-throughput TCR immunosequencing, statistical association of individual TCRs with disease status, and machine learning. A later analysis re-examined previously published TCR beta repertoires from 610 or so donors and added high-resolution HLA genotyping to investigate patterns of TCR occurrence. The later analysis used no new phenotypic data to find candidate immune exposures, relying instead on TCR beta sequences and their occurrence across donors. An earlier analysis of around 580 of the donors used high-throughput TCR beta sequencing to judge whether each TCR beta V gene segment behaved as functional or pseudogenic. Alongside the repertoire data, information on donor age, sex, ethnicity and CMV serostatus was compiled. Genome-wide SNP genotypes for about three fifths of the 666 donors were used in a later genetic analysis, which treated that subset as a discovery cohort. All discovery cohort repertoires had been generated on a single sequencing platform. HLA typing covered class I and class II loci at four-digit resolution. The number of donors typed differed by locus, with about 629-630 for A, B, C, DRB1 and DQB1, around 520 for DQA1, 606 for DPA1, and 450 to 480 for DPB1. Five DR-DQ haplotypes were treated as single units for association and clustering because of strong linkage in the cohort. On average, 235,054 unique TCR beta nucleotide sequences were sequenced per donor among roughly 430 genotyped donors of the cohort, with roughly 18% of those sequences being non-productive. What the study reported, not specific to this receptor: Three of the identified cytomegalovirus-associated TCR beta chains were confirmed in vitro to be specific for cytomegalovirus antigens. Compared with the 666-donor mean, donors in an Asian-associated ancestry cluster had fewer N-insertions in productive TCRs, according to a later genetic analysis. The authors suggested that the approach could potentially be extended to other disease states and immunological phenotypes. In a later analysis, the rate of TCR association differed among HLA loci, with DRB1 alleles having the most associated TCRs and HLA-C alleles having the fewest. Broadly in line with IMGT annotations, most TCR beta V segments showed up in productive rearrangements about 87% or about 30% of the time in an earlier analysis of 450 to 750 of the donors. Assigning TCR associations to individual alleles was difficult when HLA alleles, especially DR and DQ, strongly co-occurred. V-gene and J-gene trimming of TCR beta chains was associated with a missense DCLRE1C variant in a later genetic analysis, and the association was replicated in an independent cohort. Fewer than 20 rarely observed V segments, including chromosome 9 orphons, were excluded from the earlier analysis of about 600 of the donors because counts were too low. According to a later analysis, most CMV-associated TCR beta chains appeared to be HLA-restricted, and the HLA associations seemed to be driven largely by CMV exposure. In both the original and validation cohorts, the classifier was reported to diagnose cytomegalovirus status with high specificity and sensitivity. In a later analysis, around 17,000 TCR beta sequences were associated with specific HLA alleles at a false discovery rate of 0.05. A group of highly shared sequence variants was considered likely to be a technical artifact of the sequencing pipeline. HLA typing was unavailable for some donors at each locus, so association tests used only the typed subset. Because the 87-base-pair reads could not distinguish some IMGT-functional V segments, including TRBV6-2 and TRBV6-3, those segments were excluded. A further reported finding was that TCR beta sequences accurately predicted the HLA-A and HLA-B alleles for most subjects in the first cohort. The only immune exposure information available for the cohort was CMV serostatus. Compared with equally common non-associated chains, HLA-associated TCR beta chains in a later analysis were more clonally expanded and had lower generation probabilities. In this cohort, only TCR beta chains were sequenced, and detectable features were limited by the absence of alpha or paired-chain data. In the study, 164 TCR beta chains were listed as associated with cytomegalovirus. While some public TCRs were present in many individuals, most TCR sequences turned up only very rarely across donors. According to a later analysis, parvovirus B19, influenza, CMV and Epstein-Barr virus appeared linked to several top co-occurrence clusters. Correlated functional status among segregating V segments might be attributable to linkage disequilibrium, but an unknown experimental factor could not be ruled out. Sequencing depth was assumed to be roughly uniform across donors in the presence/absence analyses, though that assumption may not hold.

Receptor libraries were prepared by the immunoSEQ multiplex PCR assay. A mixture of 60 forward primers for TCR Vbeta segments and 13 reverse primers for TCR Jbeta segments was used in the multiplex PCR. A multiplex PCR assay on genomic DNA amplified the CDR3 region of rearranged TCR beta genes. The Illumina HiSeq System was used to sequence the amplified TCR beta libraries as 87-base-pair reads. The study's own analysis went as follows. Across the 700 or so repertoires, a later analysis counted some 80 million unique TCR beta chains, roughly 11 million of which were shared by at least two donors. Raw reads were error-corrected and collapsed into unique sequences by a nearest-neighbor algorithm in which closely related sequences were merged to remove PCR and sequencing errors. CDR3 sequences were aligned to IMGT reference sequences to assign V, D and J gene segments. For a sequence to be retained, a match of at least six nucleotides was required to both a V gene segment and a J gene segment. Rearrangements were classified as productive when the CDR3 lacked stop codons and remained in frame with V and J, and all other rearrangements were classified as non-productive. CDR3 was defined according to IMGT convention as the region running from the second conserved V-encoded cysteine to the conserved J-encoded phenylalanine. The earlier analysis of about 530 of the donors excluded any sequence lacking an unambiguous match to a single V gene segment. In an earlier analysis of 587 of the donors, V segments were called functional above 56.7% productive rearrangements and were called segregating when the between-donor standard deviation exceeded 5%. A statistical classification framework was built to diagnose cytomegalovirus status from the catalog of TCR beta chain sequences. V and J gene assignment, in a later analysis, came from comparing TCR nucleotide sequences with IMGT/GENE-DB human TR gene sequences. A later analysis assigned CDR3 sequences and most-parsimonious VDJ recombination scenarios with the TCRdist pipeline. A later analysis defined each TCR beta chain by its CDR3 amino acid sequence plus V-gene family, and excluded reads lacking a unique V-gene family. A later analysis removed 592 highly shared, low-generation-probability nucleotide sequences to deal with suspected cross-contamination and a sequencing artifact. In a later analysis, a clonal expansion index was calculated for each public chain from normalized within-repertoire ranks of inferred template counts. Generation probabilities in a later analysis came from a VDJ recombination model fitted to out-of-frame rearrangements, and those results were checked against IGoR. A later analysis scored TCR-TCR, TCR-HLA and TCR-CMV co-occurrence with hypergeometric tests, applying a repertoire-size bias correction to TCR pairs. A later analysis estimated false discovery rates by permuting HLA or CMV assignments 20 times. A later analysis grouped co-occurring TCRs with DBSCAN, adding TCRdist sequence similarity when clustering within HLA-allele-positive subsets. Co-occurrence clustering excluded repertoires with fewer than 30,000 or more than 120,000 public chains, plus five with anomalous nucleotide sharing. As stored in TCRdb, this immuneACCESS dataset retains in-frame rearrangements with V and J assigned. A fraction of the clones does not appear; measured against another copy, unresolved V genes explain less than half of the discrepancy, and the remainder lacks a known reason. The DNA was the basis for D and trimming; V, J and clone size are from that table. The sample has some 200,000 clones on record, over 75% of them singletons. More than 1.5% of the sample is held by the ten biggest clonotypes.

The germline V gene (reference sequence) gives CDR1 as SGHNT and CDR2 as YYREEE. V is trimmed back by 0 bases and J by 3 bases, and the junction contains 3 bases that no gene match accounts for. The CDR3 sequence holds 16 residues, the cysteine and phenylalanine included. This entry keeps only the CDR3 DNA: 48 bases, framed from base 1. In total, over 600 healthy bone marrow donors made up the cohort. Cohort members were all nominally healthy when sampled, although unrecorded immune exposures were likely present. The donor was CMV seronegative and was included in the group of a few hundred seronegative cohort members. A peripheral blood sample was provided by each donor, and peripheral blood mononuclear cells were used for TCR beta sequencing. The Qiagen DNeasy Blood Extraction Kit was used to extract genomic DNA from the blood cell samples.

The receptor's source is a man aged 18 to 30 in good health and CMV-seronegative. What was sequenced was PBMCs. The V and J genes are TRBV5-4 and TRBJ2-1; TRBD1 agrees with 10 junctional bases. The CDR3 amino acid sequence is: CASSLVGTGVYNEQFF. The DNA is TGTGCCAGCAGCTTGGTCGGGACAGGGGTCTACAATGAGCAGTTCTTC.